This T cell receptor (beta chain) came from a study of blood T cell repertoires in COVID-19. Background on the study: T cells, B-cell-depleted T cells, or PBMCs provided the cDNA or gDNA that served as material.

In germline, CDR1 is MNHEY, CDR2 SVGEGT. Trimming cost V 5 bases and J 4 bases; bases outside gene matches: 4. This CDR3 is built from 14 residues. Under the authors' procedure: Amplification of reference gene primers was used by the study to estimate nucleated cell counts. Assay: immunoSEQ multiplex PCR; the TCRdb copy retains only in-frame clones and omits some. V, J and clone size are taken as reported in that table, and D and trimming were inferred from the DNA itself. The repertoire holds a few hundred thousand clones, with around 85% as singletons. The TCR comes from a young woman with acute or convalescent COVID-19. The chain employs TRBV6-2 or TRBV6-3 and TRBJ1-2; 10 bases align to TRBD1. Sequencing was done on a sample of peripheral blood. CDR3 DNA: TGTGCCAGCAGTCGGGGACAGGGGTCCTATGGCTACACCTTC. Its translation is CASSRGQGSYGYTF.